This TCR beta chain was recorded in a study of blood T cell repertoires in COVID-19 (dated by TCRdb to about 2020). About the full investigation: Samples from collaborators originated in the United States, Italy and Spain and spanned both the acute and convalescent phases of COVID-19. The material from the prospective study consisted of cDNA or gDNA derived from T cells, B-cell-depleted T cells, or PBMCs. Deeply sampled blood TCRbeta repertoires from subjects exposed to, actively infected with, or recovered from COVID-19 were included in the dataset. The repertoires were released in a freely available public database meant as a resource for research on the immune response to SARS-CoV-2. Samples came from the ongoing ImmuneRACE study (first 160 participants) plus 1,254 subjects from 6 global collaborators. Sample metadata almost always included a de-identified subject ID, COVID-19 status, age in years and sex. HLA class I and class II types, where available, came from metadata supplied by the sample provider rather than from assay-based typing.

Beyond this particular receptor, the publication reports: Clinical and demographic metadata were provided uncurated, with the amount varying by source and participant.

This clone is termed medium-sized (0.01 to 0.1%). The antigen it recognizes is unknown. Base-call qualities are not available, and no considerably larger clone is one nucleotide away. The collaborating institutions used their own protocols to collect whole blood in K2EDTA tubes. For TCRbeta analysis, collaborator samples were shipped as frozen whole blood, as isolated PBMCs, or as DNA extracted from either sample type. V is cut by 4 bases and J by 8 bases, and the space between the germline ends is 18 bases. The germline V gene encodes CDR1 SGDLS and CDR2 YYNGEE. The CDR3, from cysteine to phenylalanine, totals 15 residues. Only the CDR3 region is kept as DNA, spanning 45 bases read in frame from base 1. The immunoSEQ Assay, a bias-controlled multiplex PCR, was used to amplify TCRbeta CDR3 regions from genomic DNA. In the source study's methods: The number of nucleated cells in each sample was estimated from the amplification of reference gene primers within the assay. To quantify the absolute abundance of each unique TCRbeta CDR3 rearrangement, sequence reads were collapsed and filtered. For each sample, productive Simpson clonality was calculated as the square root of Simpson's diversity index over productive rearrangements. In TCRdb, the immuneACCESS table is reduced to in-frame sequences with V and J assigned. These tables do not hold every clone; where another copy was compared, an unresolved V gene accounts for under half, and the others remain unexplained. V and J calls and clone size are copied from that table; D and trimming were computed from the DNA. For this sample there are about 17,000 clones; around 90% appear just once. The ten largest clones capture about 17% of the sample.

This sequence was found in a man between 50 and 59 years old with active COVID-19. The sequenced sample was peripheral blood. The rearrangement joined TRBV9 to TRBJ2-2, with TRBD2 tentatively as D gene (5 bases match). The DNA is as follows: TGTGCCAGCAGCCGGGGAGAGACAAAGGTTGGGGAGCTGTTTTTT. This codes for CASSRGETKVGELFF.